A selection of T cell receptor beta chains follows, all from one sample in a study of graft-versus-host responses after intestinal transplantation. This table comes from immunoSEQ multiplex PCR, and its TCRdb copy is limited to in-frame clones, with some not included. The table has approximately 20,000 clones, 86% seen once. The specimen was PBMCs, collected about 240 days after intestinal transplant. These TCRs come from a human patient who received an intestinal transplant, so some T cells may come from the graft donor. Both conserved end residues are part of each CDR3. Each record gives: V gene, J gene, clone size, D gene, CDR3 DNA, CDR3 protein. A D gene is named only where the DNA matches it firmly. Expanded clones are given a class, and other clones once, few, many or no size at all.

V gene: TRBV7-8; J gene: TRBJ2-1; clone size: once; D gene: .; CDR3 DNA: TGTGCCAGCAGCTTAAGCCCTCCCGGTGAGCAGTTCTTC; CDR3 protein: CASSLSPPGEQFF
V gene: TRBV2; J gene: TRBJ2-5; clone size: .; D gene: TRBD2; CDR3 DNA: TGTGCCAGCAGGCTCGGGACTACCCCTAGGGAGACCCAGTACTTC; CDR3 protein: CASRLGTTPRETQYF
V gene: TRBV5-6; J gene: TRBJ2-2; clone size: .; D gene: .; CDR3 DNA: TGTGCCAGCAGTATGGGACGGGCCACCGGGGAGCTGTTTTTT; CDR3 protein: CASSMGRATGELFF
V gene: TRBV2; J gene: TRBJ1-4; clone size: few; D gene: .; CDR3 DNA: TGTGCCAGCAGATGGGACCCAGATAATGAAAAACTGTTTTTT; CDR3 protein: CASRWDPDNEKLFF
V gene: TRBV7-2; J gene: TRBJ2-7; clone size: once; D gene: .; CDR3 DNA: TGTGCCAGCAGCCCCAGCGGGACAGGCCTCTACGAGCAGTACTTC; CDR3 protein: CASSPSGTGLYEQYF
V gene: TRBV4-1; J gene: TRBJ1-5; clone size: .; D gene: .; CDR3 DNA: TGCGCCAGCAGCCAGGGGGGTGTGGGCAATCAGCCCCAGCATTTT; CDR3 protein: CASSQGGVGNQPQHF
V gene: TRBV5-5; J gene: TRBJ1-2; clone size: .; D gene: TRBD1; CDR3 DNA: TGTGCCAGCAGCTTGGGGACAGGGGGCGCGGGATTTGGCTACACCTTC; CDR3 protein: CASSLGTGGAGFGYTF
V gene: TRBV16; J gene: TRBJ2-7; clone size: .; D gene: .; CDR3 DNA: TGTGCCAGCAGCCCTGCTAAGGGGGGCCGTCCCTACGAGCAGTACTTC; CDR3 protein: CASSPAKGGRPYEQYF
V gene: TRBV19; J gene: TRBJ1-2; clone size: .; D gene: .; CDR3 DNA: TGTGCCAGTAGGGCTTTGACGTCTTTCTATGGCTACACCTTC; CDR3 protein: CASRALTSFYGYTF
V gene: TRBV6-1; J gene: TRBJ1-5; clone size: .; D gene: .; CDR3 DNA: TGTGCCAGCAGCCACAGACAAAGCAATCAGCCCCAGCATTTT; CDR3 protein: CASSHRQSNQPQHF
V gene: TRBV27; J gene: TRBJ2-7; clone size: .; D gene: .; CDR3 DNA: TGTGCCAGCAGTCTTGGGGCCGTTAGCTCCTACGAGCAGTACTTC; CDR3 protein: CASSLGAVSSYEQYF
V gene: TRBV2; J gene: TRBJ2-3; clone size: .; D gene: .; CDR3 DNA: TGTGCCAGCAGGGAGGACTCGAGTACTTATACGCAGTATTTT; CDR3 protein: CASREDSSTYTQYF
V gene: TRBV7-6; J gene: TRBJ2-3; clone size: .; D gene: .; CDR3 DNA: TGTGCCAGCAGCTTCAGGTCTGGCACAGATACGCAGTATTTT; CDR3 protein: CASSFRSGTDTQYF
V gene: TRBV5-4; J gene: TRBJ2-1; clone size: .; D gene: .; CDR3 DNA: TGTGCCAGCATCGAAAGGGGATACAGGGCCCCGCGGAATGAGCAGTTCTTC; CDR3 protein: CASIERGYRAPRNEQFF
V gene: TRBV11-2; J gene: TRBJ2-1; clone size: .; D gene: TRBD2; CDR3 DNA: TGTGCCAGCAGCTTATCGCGGGGGGCCAATGAGCAGTTCTTC; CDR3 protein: CASSLSRGANEQFF
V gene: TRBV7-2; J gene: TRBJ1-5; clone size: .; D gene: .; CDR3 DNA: TGTGCCAGCAGCACACGAGGAAATCAGCCCCAGCATTTT; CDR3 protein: CASSTRGNQPQHF
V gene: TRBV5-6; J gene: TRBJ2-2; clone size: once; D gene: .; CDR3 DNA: TGTGCCAGCAGCTTCTTACAACAGGGGAGGTCCGGGGAGCTGTTTTTT; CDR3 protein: CASSFLQQGRSGELFF
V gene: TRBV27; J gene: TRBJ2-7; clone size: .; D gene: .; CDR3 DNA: TGTGCCAGCACCAAGGCGGGACGAACCTACGAGCAGTACTTC; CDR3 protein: CASTKAGRTYEQYF
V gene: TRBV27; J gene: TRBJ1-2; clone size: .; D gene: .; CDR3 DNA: TGTGCCAGCAGTTTATCTTTTGGACAGCTCTATGGCTACACCTTC; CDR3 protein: CASSLSFGQLYGYTF
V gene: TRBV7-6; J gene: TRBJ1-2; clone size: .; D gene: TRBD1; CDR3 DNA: TGTGCCAGCAGCCTAGAGACAGGGATCGGCTACACCTTC; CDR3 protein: CASSLETGIGYTF
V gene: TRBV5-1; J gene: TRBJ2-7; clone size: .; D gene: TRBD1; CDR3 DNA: TGCGCCAGCAGCTATACAGGGGGATTGGAGCAGTACTTC; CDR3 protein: CASSYTGGLEQYF
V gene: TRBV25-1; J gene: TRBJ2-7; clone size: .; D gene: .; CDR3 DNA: TGTGCCAGCAGTTCAAGACAGGCCTACGAGCAGTACTTC; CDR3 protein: CASSSRQAYEQYF
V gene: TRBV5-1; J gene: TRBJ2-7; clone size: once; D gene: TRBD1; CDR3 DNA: TGCGCCAGCAGCCCTGAAGGGGGACAGAGCATTCACGAGCAGTACTTC; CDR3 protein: CASSPEGGQSIHEQYF
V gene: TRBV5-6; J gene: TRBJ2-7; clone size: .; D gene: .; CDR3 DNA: TGTGCCAGCAGCTTGAGAGTGGGCCTGCCCTACGAGCAGTACTTC; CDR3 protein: CASSLRVGLPYEQYF
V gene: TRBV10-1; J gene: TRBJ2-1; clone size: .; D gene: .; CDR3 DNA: TGCGCCAGCAGTGAGGGATATGAGCAGTTCTTC; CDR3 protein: CASSEGYEQFF
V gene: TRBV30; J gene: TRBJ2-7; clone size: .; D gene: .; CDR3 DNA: TGTGCCTGGAGTGTAGGGCAGGCTTACGAGCAGTACTTC; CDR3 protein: CAWSVGQAYEQYF
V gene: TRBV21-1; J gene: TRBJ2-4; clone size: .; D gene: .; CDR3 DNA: TGTGCCAACCCAACAGCCTTAATTCCGACCAAAAACATTCAGTACTTC; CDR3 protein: CANPTALIPTKNIQYF
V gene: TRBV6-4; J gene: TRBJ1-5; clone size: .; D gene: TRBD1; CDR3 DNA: TGTGCCAGCAGTGACGGGACAGATTATAGCAATCAGCCCCAGCATTTT; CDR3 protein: CASSDGTDYSNQPQHF
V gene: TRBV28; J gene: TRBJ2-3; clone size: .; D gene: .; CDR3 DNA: TGTGCCAGCAACCAGACCCCGGACTCTACAGATACGCAGTATTTT; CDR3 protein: CASNQTPDSTDTQYF
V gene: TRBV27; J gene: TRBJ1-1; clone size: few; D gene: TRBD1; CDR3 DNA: TGTGCCAGCAGGGGGGGGACAGGGAGGGGAGAAGGCACTGAAGCTTTCTTT; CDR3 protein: CASRGGTGRGEGTEAFF
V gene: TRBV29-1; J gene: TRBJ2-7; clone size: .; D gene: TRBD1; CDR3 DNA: TGCAGCGTGAGACAGGGATCTTACGAGCAGTACTTC; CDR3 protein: CSVRQGSYEQYF
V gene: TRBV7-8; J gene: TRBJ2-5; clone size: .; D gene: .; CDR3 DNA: TGTGCCAGCAGCTTAGGGCCAGACCCAGGGGAGACCCAGTACTTC; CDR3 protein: CASSLGPDPGETQYF
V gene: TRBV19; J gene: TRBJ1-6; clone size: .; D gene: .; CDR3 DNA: TGTGCCAGTAGTATCCCGGGACCTTATAATTCACCCCTCCACTTT; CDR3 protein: CASSIPGPYNSPLHF
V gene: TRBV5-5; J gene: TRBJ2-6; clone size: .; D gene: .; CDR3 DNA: TGTGCCAGCAGCTTGGACGCAGGGGGGTTCTCTGGGGCCAACGTCCTGACTTTC; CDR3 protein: CASSLDAGGFSGANVLTF
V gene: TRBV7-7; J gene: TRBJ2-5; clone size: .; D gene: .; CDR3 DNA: TGTGCCAGCAGCCGAGATGGCCAAGAGACCCAGTACTTC; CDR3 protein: CASSRDGQETQYF
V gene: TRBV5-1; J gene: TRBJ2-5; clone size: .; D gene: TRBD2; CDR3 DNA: TGCGCCAGCAGCTGGGGGCGTACTAGCGGGGGGCAAGAGACCCAGTACTTC; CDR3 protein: CASSWGRTSGGQETQYF
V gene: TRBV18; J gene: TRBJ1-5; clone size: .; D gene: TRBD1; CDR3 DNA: TGTGCCAGCTCACCCGGGACAGGGGGAGGTCAGCCCCAGCATTTT; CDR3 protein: CASSPGTGGGQPQHF
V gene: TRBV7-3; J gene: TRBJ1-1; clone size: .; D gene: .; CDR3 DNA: TGTGCCAGCAGCACTTCCCCGGGGACGATTTCTGAAGCTTTCTTT; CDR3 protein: CASSTSPGTISEAFF
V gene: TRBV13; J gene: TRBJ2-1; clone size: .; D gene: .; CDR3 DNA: TGTGCCAGCAGCGAACCGGAGTCGGGCGATGAGCAGTTCTTC; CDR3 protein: CASSEPESGDEQFF
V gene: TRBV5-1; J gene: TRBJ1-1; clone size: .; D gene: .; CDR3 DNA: TGCGCCAGCAGTTCAGACGGGAACACTGAAGCTTTCTTT; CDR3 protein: CASSSDGNTEAFF
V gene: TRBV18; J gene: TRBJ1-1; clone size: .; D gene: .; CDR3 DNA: TGTGCCAGCTCACCGCTTGTAATCAGTTCGGTGAACACTGAAGCTTTCTTT; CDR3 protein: CASSPLVISSVNTEAFF
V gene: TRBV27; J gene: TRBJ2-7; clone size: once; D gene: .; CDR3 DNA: TGTGCCAGCTCCTCAGCGTACGAGCAGTACTTC; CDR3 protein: CASSSAYEQYF
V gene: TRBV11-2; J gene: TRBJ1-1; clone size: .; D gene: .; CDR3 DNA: TGTGCCAGCAGTTTCGGGGGGCTTGAAGCTTTCTTT; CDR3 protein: CASSFGGLEAFF
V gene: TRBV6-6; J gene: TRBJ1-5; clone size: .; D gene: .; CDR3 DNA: TGTGCCAGCACACCGACGGATTATAGCAATCAGCCCCAGCATTTT; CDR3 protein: CASTPTDYSNQPQHF
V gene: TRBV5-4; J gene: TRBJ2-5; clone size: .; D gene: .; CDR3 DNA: TGTGCCAGCAGCTTAGCAGATATTGAGGAGACCCAGTACTTC; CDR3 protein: CASSLADIEETQYF
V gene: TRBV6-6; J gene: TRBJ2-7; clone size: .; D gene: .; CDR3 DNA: TGTGCCAGCAGTTACGGGGACGAGCAGTACTTC; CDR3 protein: CASSYGDEQYF
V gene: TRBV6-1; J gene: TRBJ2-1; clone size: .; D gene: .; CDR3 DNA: TGTGCCAGCAGTGAATGGGCGACCTCCTACAATGAGCAGTTCTTC; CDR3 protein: CASSEWATSYNEQFF
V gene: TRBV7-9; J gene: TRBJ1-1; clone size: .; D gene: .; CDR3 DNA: TGTGCCAGCAGCTTACCGGTAACTGAAGCTTTCTTT; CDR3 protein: CASSLPVTEAFF
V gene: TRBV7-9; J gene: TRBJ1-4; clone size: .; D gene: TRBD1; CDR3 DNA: TGTGCCAGCGGACAGGATCCGAATGAAAAACTGTTTTTT; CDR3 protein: CASGQDPNEKLFF
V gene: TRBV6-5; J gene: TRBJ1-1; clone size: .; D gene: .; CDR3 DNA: TGTGCCCTCAACTGGGTAGGGGGCACTGAAGCTTTCTTT; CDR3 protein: CALNWVGGTEAFF
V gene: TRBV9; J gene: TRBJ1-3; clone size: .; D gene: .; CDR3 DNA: TGTGCCAGCAGCTTGGGGGCGGGCTCTGGAAACACCATATATTTT; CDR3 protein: CASSLGAGSGNTIYF
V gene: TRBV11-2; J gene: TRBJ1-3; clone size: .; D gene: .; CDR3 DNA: TGTGCCAGCAGCTTATTTCTGGGAGGTCCAGCCGCTGAAAACACCATATATTTT; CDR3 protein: CASSLFLGGPAAENTIYF
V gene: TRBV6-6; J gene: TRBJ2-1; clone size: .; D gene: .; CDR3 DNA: TGTGCCAGCAGTTACAGAACAGGGCTCAATGAGCAGTTCTTC; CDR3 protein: CASSYRTGLNEQFF
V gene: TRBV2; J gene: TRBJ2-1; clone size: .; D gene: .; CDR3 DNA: TGTGCCAGCAGTATCATCAATGAGCAGTTCTTC; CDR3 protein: CASSIINEQFF
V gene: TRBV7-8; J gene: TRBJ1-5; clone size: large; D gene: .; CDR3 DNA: TGTGCCAGCAGCTCAATCAATCAGCCCCAGCATTTT; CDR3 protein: CASSSINQPQHF
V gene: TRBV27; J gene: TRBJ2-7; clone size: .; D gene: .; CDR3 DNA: TGTGCCAGCAGTTTGCTGAGACGGGGCTCCTACGAGCAGTACTTC; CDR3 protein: CASSLLRRGSYEQYF
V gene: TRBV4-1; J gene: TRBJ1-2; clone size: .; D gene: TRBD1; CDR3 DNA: TGCGCCAGCAGCCAATCCGGGACAGGAAGAGGGTACACCTTC; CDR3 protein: CASSQSGTGRGYTF
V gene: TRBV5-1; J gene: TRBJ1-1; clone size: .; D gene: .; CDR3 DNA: TGCGCCAGCAGCTTTAGCGGGGGGGACACTGAAGCTTTCTTT; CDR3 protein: CASSFSGGDTEAFF